This TCR beta chain was sequenced during a study of monozygotic twins with inflammatory bowel disease. Study findings and constraints: Possibly because of limited power, concordant and discordant twins showed no difference in repertoire similarity.

Germline V gives CDR1 SGHNT, CDR2 YENEEA. The CDR3 extends over 13 amino acids. Every TCR library used roughly 3,800 ng of total RNA. PCR of TCRalpha and TCRbeta cDNA was nested, with two rounds of 16 and 9 cycles. TCRdb reanalyzed the 5' RACE reads and collapses them to one entry per CDR3 protein, without DNA. The sample features some 450,000 distinct CDR3 sequences, with about 2.3% in its top ten. Comment on this clonotype: The antigen remains unidentified.

The TCR originated in a human donor with ulcerative colitis or Crohn's disease, or a healthy co-twin of an affected twin (not recorded which). The sequencing sample was made of blood. The chain couples TRBV11-3 to TRBJ1-6; the TRBD1 assignment by TCRdb is unverifiable without DNA. CDR3 sequence: CASSWDSNSPLHF. The full variable domain, with the rest looked up from reference TRBV11-3 and TRBJ1-6, is EAGVVQSPRYKIIEKKQPVAFWCNPISGHNTLYWYLQNLGQGPELLIRYENEEAVDDSQLPKDRFSAERLKGVDSTLKIQPAELGDSAVYLCASSWDSNSPLHFGNGTRLTVT.